Listed here are 5 T cell receptor beta chains from one sample, sequenced in a study of regulatory T cells in long-lasting Graves disease. TCR beta libraries were built with iRepertoire HTBI primers and Arm-PCR of CDR3 regions. TCRdb re-called the multiplex PCR reads through MiXCR, storing one row per CDR3 protein. The data contain about 440,000 distinct CDR3 sequences, about 15% of them singletons. As to time point: newly diagnosed GD, antithyroid drugs for less than 3 months. The TCR library was made from RNA that had been extracted from PBMCs in TRIzol. The same specimen was also included in a second study, on T cells in Graves' hyperthyroidism and ophthalmopathy.

Sequenced here: peripheral blood mononuclear cells (PBMCs), sampled at new diagnosis, from a patient treated with antithyroid drugs. The receptors stem from a woman in her 30s with Graves disease.

This clonotype showed up many times. This rearrangement joins TRBV28 to TRBJ2-1; D gene uncertain. Germline CDR1 is MDHEN and CDR2 is SYDVKM. The CDR3 sequence is 14 residues long. V gave up 9 bases and J gave up 3 bases, with 15 bases separating them. CDR3 bases: TGTGCCAGTTCCCGACCGGAAGGCTACAATGAGCAGTTCTTC. This codes for CASSRPEGYNEQFF.

This clonotype was counted ten times or more. The chain carries TRBV18 and TRBJ2-5; D is uncertain. Trimming shortened V by 5 bases and J by 1 base, and 8 bases separated the two germline ends. The CDR3 covers 13 residues. CDR1 is KGHSH, CDR2 LQKENI, per germline. The CDR3 bases are TGTGCCAGCTCAAGGAGAGGCCAAGAGACCCAGTACTTC. Protein sequence: CASSRRGQETQYF.

This clonotype was recorded many times. This rearrangement joins TRBV3-1 to TRBJ2-7, with TRBD2 matching 10 bases. V lost 3 bases, J lost 5 bases, and 10 bases stayed unmatched. Germline CDR1 LGHDT, CDR2 YNNKEL (reference sequence). The CDR3 covers 16 residues. CDR3 DNA: TGTGCCAGCAGCCAGGTACCGGGACTAGCGTACCACGAGCAGTACTTC. Its translation: CASSQVPGLAYHEQYF.

This clonotype was counted many times. V usage is TRBV20-1 and J usage is TRBJ1-5, with D perhaps matching TRBD1 (5 bases). Germline V gene lookup returns CDR1 DFQATT and CDR2 SNEGSKA (reference sequence). Trimming cost V 5 bases and J 6 bases, with 8 bases left between them. The CDR3 covers 11 residues. The chain's CDR3 is CSAPQGQPQHF. The CDR3 bases are TGCAGTGCTCCTCAGGGTCAGCCCCAGCATTTT.

This clonotype showed up many times. The rearrangement joins TRBV28 to TRBJ1-4; D remains unclear. With 6 bases removed from V and 10 bases from J, the gap between germline ends came to 12 bases. Germline CDR1 is MDHEN and CDR2 is SYDVKM. The CDR3 extends over 12 amino acids. CDR3 sequence (DNA): TGTGCCAGCAGCCCGATCGGAGTAAAACTGTTTTTT. Protein product: CASSPIGVKLFF.